These 26 T cell receptor beta chains were all obtained from the same sample, sequenced in a study of technical replicates of blood from several donors. Profiling relied on immunoSEQ multiplex PCR, and the TCRdb table lists in-frame clones only, not all of them. The sample contains more than 45,000 clones, approximately 95% of which appear only once. The source material was PBMCs. These receptor sequences come from a human donor in good health. Some clones in this sample may be carry-over from other donors' samples.

V usage is TRBV15 and J usage is TRBJ2-7; tentatively, D is TRBD1 (6 bases). CDR1 and CDR2 (germline): LNHNV, YYDKDF (reference sequence). V lost 8 bases to trimming and J lost 0 bases, with 11 bases between them. This CDR3 is built from 13 residues. The CDR3 sequence: CATSGVSSYEQYF. CDR3 sequence (DNA): TGTGCCACCTCAGGGGTCAGCTCCTACGAGCAGTACTTC.

This rearrangement joins TRBV19 to TRBJ1-6, with no clear D. Trimming removed 3 bases from V and 5 bases from J, with 14 bases in between. This CDR3 has 16 residues. In germline, CDR1 is LNHDA, CDR2 SQIVND (reference sequence). The CDR3 DNA sequence: TGTGCCAGTAGTATCTCCCCCGGGTTGGATAATTCACCCCTCCACTTT. Translated: CASSISPGLDNSPLHF.

The gene calls are TRBV6-6 and TRBJ1-2, with D possibly being TRBD1 (5 bases). This CDR3 comprises 15 residues. Per the germline V gene, CDR1 is MNHNY and CDR2 is SVGAGI (reference sequence). V lost 2 bases to trimming and J lost 1 base, with 11 bases between them. This CDR3 reads CASSYTGGFNYGYTF. The CDR3 nucleotides read TGTGCCAGCAGTTACACCGGGGGGTTTAACTATGGCTACACCTTC.

This chain joins TRBV6-5 and TRBJ1-2; D gene ambiguous. CDR3 length: 12 residues. Per germline, CDR1 MNHEY and CDR2 SVGAGI. Trimming pared 2 bases from V and 8 bases from J, leaving 9 bases between. The CDR3 loop reads CASSYRGGGYTF. As DNA, the CDR3 is TGTGCCAGCAGTTACCGGGGAGGGGGCTACACCTTC.

This clone appeared once. The V gene is TRBV4-1, the J gene TRBJ2-7; TRBD2 might be the D (7 bases). This CDR3 has 20 amino acids. Trimming pared 0 bases from V and 7 bases from J, leaving 31 bases between. CDR1 MGHRA and CDR2 YSYEKL come from the germline V gene. The CDR3 sequence is CASSQEALGGWAAGGGEQYF. The CDR3 coding sequence is TGCGCCAGCAGCCAAGAGGCGTTGGGGGGGTGGGCAGCCGGAGGGGGTGAGCAGTACTTC.

This chain connects TRBV7-6 to TRBJ2-7; TRBD1 agrees at 7 bases. There are 17 residues in the CDR3. Germline loops: CDR1 SGHVS, CDR2 FNYEAQ. Losses at the gene ends were 5 bases for V and 2 bases for J; bases not matched to a gene: 15. CDR3 bases: TGTGCCAGCAGCCTTCACTGGACAGGCACACGTACCTACGAGCAGTACTTC. This translates into CASSLHWTGTRTYEQYF.

This clone has a count of ten or more. V gene TRBV9 combines with J gene TRBJ1-1; possibly TRBD1 for D (5 bases). Per the germline V gene, CDR1 is SGDLS and CDR2 is YYNGEE. This CDR3 region has 13 residues. The germline V and J ends were trimmed by 3 bases and 4 bases, with 10 bases remaining between them. The CDR3 sequence is CASSGDSLTEAFF. The CDR3 coding sequence is TGTGCCAGCAGCGGAGACAGCCTCACTGAAGCTTTCTTT.

This rearrangement joins TRBV7-8 to TRBJ1-2; TRBD1 aligns across 8 bases. The CDR3 runs to 13 residues. The trim removed 5 bases at V and 8 bases at J, leaving 7 bases unmatched. Germline CDR1 and CDR2: SGHVS and FQNEAQ. CDR3 in DNA: TGTGCCAGCAGCCTCGGACAGGGCTGGGGCTACACCTTC. It yields the protein CASSLGQGWGYTF.

The chain recombines TRBV5-4 with TRBJ2-7; 7 nucleotides match TRBD2. Per germline, CDR1 SGHNT and CDR2 YYREEE (reference sequence). This CDR3 comprises 16 residues. J gave up 6 bases and V 0 bases, and 12 bases lay outside the gene matches. The CDR3 spells CASSLVGGGPSAEQYF. Here the CDR3 DNA reads TGTGCCAGCAGCTTGGTTGGCGGGGGACCCTCCGCCGAGCAGTACTTC. The complete variable domain, with remaining parts taken from reference TRBV5-4 and TRBJ2-7, reads ETGVTQSPTHLIKTRGQQVTLRCSSQSGHNTVSWYQQALGQGPQFIFQYYREEENGRGNFPPRFSGLQFPNYSSELNVNALELDDSALYLCASSLVGGGPSAEQYFGPGTRLTVT.

The chain joins TRBV5-1 to TRBJ2-5, with TRBD1 identical over 7 bases. With V trimmed by 0 bases and J by 2 bases, 13 bases remained unmatched. There are 18 residues in the CDR3. CDR1 and CDR2 (germline): SGHRS, YFSETQ. This CDR3 reads CASSLVWTGSTSQETQYF. Here the CDR3 DNA reads TGCGCCAGCAGCTTGGTTTGGACAGGCTCGACGAGTCAAGAGACCCAGTACTTC.

V gene TRBV12-5 combines with J gene TRBJ2-2, with a possible D match to TRBD1 (5 bases). In germline, CDR1 is LGHNT, CDR2 FRNRAP. V was shortened by 1 base and J by 5 bases, with 11 bases between the two germline ends. The CDR3 totals 15 residues. CDR3 sequence (DNA): TGTGCTAGTGGTTTGGCAGGGTTGGGGACCGGGGAGCTGTTTTTT. It yields the protein CASGLAGLGTGELFF.

The chain carries TRBV7-7 and TRBJ2-1; a possible D gene is TRBD2 (6 bases). V lost 1 base and J lost 9, with 16 bases in between. The length of the CDR3 is 15 residues. The germline V gene has CDR1 SSHAT and CDR2 FNYEAQ (reference sequence). DNA for the CDR3: TGTGCCAGCAGCTTAGACGGGAGCGGGCTCGGTGAGCAGTTCTTC. This encodes CASSLDGSGLGEQFF.

The genes are TRBV18 and TRBJ1-3; D is uncertain. The CDR3 is made up of 13 amino acids. CDR1 and CDR2 from the germline V gene are KGHSH and LQKENI. With 3 bases removed from V and 4 bases from J, the gap between germline ends came to 7 bases. The CDR3 protein is CASSPAGGNTIYF. DNA for the CDR3: TGTGCCAGCTCACCGGCAGGAGGAAACACCATATATTTT.

The chain couples TRBV7-3 to TRBJ1-2; D is unresolved. Germline V gives CDR1 SGHTA, CDR2 FQGTGA. The CDR3 is made up of 15 amino acids. V was clipped by 4 bases and J by 3 bases, with 15 bases between them. As DNA, the CDR3 is TGTGCCAGCAGCTCCACCGGGGTACAAGACTATGGCTACACCTTC. Amino acid sequence: CASSSTGVQDYGYTF. Filled out from reference TRBV7-3 and TRBJ1-2, the complete variable domain reads GAGVSQTPSNKVTEKGKYVELRCDPISGHTALYWYRQSLGQGPEFLIYFQGTGAADDSGLPNDRFFAVRPEGSVSTLKIQRTERGDSAVYLCASSSTGVQDYGYTFGSGTRLTVV.

V and J are TRBV6-1 and TRBJ1-2; no reliable D call. The CDR3 has 16 residues. CDR1 and CDR2 from the germline V gene are MNHNS and SASEGT. The V gene lost 3 bases and the J gene lost 4 bases, with 18 bases spanning the gap. CDR3 DNA sequence: TGTGCCAGCAGTGATGTGCGGGGTGGAGGTACCTATGGCTACACCTTC. Its translation: CASSDVRGGGTYGYTF.

The chain is built from TRBV6-1 and TRBJ2-7; 8 positions match TRBD2. Germline V gives CDR1 MNHNS, CDR2 SASEGT. V lost 2 bases and J lost 3; bases outside the gene matches: 3. The CDR3 runs 14 residues. CDR3 nucleotide sequence: TGTGCCAGCAGTGAAACTAGCGGAGTCTACGAGCAGTACTTC. Amino acids: CASSETSGVYEQYF.

The chain is built from TRBV5-1 and TRBJ2-1; 13 positions match TRBD2. This CDR3 has 15 residues. J gave up 7 bases and V 7 bases, and 8 bases lay outside the gene matches. CDR1 is SGHRS and CDR2 is YFSETQ in the germline V gene. The CDR3 spells CASARTSGGRNEQFF. The CDR3, as DNA: TGCGCCAGCGCCCGGACTAGCGGGGGCAGGAATGAGCAGTTCTTC.

This chain uses TRBV11-1 with TRBJ2-3; D not certain. The germline CDR1 and CDR2 sequences are SGHAT and FQDESV (reference sequence). Trimming stripped 8 bases from V and 4 bases from J, with 16 bases between. This CDR3 comprises 14 residues. This chain's CDR3 is CASASSGWSDTQYF. The CDR3 nucleotides read TGTGCCAGCGCCTCTAGTGGTTGGTCAGATACGCAGTATTTT.

The chain joins TRBV28 to TRBJ1-3; D gene unclear. Trimming took 7 bases from V and 0 from J, leaving 13 bases between them. The CDR3 extends over 15 amino acids. In germline, CDR1 is MDHEN, CDR2 SYDVKM. The CDR3 DNA reads as TGTGCCAGCATTCGCGGGTCCTACTCTGGAAACACCATATATTTT. Residues: CASIRGSYSGNTIYF.

The J gene is TRBJ1-2, the V gene TRBV9; 8 nucleotides line up with TRBD1. V gave up 0 bases and J gave up 7 bases; unmatched junction bases: 8. CDR1 is SGDLS, CDR2 YYNGEE, per germline. The CDR3 consists of 15 residues. The CDR3 DNA sequence: TGTGCCAGCAGCGTAGAGGTGGACAGGGCGGTTGGCTACACCTTC. The encoded protein is CASSVEVDRAVGYTF.

V is TRBV6-5 and J is TRBJ1-2; D uncertain. Germline CDR1 MNHEY, CDR2 SVGAGI. V was shortened by 5 bases and J by 4 bases, with 11 bases between the two germline ends. This CDR3 comprises 13 residues. As DNA, the CDR3 is TGTGCCAGCAGTCTAGCGGGTTTCTATGGCTACACCTTC. Protein sequence: CASSLAGFYGYTF.

This chain uses TRBV7-9 with TRBJ2-2; 11 bases are shared with TRBD1. The CDR3 extends over 15 amino acids. Germline V lookup: CDR1 SEHNR, CDR2 FQNEAQ (reference sequence). V shed 3 bases and J 8 bases; nucleotides not matched to a gene: 5. The CDR3 bases are TGTGCCAGCAGCTTTGGACAGGGGGCTCGAGGGGAGCTGTTTTTT. Amino acids: CASSFGQGARGELFF.

J is TRBJ2-1 and V is TRBV6-6; possibly TRBD2 for D (5 bases). V was shortened by 2 bases and J by 5 bases, with 7 bases between the two germline ends. Per the germline V gene, CDR1 is MNHNY and CDR2 is SVGAGI (reference sequence). This CDR3 comprises 13 residues. The CDR3 DNA reads as TGTGCCAGCAGTTACGTCGGGAACAATGAGCAGTTCTTC. Protein: CASSYVGNNEQFF.

This chain uses TRBV7-2 with TRBJ2-1; perhaps TRBD1 as D (5 bases). The V end was cut by 2 bases, the J end by 9 bases, with 14 bases between. CDR1 is SGHTA and CDR2 is FQGNSA in the germline V gene. CDR3 size: 14 residues. CDR3 sequence (DNA): TGTGCCAGCAGCTTAAAAGGGGAACGGAGTGAGCAGTTCTTC. Residues: CASSLKGERSEQFF.

The CDR3 DNA reads TGCGCCAGCAGGCCCACAGGGAACACTGAAGCTTTCTTT. Its protein product is CASRPTGNTEAFF. V is TRBV10-1 and J is TRBJ1-1; D perhaps matches TRBD1 (5 bases). Germline V lookup: CDR1 WNHNN, CDR2 SYGVQD (reference sequence). CDR3 length: 13 amino acids. V gave up 6 bases and J gave up 1 base, with 9 bases separating them.

This clone was seen only once. J is TRBJ2-1 and V is TRBV9; D not resolved. With 0 bases removed from V and 1 base from J, the gap between germline ends came to 8 bases. The germline V gene encodes CDR1 SGDLS and CDR2 YYNGEE. The CDR3 loop spans 15 amino acids. The CDR3 coding sequence is TGTGCCAGCAGCGTAGCGGGTTTGTCCTACAATGAGCAGTTCTTC. Protein: CASSVAGLSYNEQFF.